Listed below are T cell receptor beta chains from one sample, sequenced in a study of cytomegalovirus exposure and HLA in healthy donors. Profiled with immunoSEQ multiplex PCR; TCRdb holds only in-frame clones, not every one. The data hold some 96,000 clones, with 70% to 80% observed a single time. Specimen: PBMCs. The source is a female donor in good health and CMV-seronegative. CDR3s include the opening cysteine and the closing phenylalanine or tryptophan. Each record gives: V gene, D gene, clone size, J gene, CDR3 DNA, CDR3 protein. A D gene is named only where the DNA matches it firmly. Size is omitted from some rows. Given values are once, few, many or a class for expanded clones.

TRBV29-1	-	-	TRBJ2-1	TGCAGCGTTGAATCGGAGGAGTTCAATGAGCAGTTCTTC	CSVESEEFNEQFF
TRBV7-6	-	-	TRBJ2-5	TGTGCCAGCAAGGGAGGTCGGGAGACCCAGTACTTC	CASKGGRETQYF
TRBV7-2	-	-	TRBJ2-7	TGTGCCAGCAGCTTGTATCGGGGATGGGGCGAGCAGTACTTC	CASSLYRGWGEQYF
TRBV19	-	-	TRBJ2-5	TGTGCCAGTAGTATTAACAGGGCTCGAGAGACCCAGTACTTC	CASSINRARETQYF
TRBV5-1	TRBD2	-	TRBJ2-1	TGCGCCAGCAGCTTGCCTAGCGGCAACAATGAGCAGTTCTTC	CASSLPSGNNEQFF
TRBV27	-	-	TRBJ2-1	TGTGCCAGCGGGAACGGACTCTTCTCCTACAATGAGCAGTTCTTC	CASGNGLFSYNEQFF
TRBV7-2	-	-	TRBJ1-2	TGTGCCAGCACCAACAGGGTTTCCTATGGCTACACCTTC	CASTNRVSYGYTF
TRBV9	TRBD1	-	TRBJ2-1	TGTGCCAGCAGCTTTTGGGACAGGGGAGTAGATGAGCAGTTCTTC	CASSFWDRGVDEQFF
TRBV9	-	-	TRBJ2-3	TGTGCCAGCAGCCCCAGGAAAGATACGCAGTATTTT	CASSPRKDTQYF
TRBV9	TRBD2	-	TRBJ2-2	TGTGCCAGCACCGGGGGGGGGCAAGAGAACACCGGGGAGCTGTTTTTT	CASTGGGQENTGELFF
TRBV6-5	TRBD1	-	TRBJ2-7	TGTGCCAGCAGATTCAGACAGGGGGACTACGAGCAGTACTTC	CASRFRQGDYEQYF
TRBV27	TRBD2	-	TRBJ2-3	TGTGCCAGCACCACCCCGGCTAGCGGGAGGGCCGGTACGCAGTATTTT	CASTTPASGRAGTQYF
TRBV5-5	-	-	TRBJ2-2	TGTGCCAGCAGCTTGGTGTGGTCACTCACCGGGGAGCTGTTTTTT	CASSLVWSLTGELFF
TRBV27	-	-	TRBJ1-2	TGTGCCAGCAGCGACGGAGGCGGCTACACCTTC	CASSDGGGYTF
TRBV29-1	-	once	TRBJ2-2	TGCAGCGCCCGAGGGGCAGGGGGGAAAAACACCGGGGAGCTGTTTTTT	CSARGAGGKNTGELFF
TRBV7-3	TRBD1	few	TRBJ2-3	TGTGCCAGCAGGCCTGAGACAGGGGGCGACGACACAGATACGCAGTATTTT	CASRPETGGDDTDTQYF
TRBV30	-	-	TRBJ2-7	TGTGCCTGGAAAGTGCAGGATCTCTACGAGCAGTACTTC	CAWKVQDLYEQYF
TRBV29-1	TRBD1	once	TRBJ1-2	TGCAGCGTTTCACAGGGGGAGGGGGGCTACACCTTC	CSVSQGEGGYTF
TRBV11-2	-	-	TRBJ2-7	TGTGCCAGCAGCCCTGGACTGTTCTCCTACGAGCAGTACTTC	CASSPGLFSYEQYF
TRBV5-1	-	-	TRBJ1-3	TGCGCCAGCAGCTTGGGGGCCTCCTGGGCCACCATATATTTT	CASSLGASWATIYF
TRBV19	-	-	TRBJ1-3	TGTGCCAGTATTCAGCGAGCCCAGGGGATCTCTGGAAACACCATATATTTT	CASIQRAQGISGNTIYF
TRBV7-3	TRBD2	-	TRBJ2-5	TGTGCCAGCAGCTCGGGACTAGCGGAAGGGGAGACCCAGTACTTC	CASSSGLAEGETQYF
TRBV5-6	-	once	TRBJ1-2	TGTGCCAGCAGCTTGCGGGTCGGCTATGGCTACACCTTC	CASSLRVGYGYTF
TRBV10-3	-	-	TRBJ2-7	TGTGCCATCCGCGTGGGGGGGCCGCACTCCTACGAGCAGTACTTC	CAIRVGGPHSYEQYF
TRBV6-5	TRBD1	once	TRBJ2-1	TGTGCCAGTCTGGGAACAGGGGGCAATGAGCAGTTCTTC	CASLGTGGNEQFF
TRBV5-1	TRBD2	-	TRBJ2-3	TGCGCCAGCAGCTTGGGGTTAGCGGGAATAGATACGCAGTATTTT	CASSLGLAGIDTQYF
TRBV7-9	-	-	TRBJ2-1	TGTGCCAGCAGCTTAACTGGACTGGGATACAACAATGAGCAGTTCTTC	CASSLTGLGYNNEQFF
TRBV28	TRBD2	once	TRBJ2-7	TGTGCCAGTGGGGAGGTAGCGGGGGGCTACGAGCAGTACTTC	CASGEVAGGYEQYF
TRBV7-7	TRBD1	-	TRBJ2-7	TGTGCTAGCAGCCCCGGGACAGGGGGCTCCTACGAGCAGTACTTC	CASSPGTGGSYEQYF
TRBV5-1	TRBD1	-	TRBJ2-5	TGCGCCAGCAGGTTGTCGGGACAGGGAGGGCAAGAGACCCAGTACTTC	CASRLSGQGGQETQYF
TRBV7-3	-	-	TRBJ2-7	TGTGCCAGCAGCTTTCAGGGGAACTCCTACGAGCAGTACTTC	CASSFQGNSYEQYF
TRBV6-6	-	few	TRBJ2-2	TGTGCCAGCAGTTATACCCTAAAGAACACCGGGGAGCTGTTTTTT	CASSYTLKNTGELFF
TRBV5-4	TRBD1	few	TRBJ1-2	TGTGCCAGCAGCTTTTCGTGGCAGGGGGCATTTGGCTACACCTTC	CASSFSWQGAFGYTF